Sequencing of this T cell receptor (beta chain) was carried out in a study of beta chain features in type 1 diabetes. Overall study results and limits: Patients' naive, central memory and Treg TCRB repertoires seemed closer to one another than those of healthy donors. HLA influence on TCRB rearrangement stayed unresolved here. More deletions and fewer insertions at VDJ junctions were found in patients with type 1 diabetes.

Of the isolated RNA, all was reverse transcribed, and so the sequenced material was expressed TCRB transcripts. Sequenced by immunoSEQ multiplex PCR; TCRdb stores in-frame clones only, minus some. The table lists approximately 170,000 clones, approximately 9.9% of them singletons. In regard to this clone: Antigen: not known.

The source material was central memory CD4+ T cells from blood. The receptor's source is a woman younger than 30 in good health.

The CDR3 here is CASSLMGQAAADEQFF. CDR3 nucleotide sequence: TGTGCCAGCAGCTTAATGGGACAGGCCGCAGCAGATGAGCAGTTCTTC. The chain employs TRBV7-9 and TRBJ2-1, with 8 nucleotides matching TRBD1. In germline, CDR1 is SEHNR, CDR2 FQNEAQ (reference sequence). V shed 2 bases, J shed 8 bases, and the junction held 11 bases outside the gene matches. The CDR3 covers 16 residues.